A selection of T cell receptor beta chains follows, all from one sample in a study of PD-1 blockade in classical Hodgkin lymphoma. The repertoire was sequenced with immunoSEQ multiplex PCR; TCRdb's copy has only in-frame clones and lacks some. Of 20,000 to 25,000 clones in the sample, 70% to 75% were seen once. The input for sequencing was peripheral blood mononuclear cells (PBMCs), taken before the fourth cycle of nivolumab. The source is a human donor with classical Hodgkin lymphoma. The CDR3 runs from the conserved cysteine through the conserved F or W. A D gene is named only where the DNA matches it firmly. Not every row has a clone size; where given, it reads once, few, many or a size class.

d_gene,abundance,v_gene,j_gene,CDR3aa,CDR3nt
TRBD2,.,TRBV7-8,TRBJ2-5,CASSPLAGGPWETQYF,TGTGCCAGCAGCCCCCTAGCGGGAGGGCCGTGGGAGACCCAGTACTTC
TRBD1,medium-sized,TRBV4-1,TRBJ2-5,CASSQAPGQGQRVFQETQYF,TGCGCCAGCAGCCAAGCACCGGGACAGGGCCAGAGGGTATTCCAAGAGACCCAGTACTTC
.,.,TRBV6-4,TRBJ2-7,CASSATGSGGQQYF,TGTGCCAGCAGTGCAACGGGAAGTGGCGGTCAGCAGTACTTC
.,.,TRBV19,TRBJ2-7,CASSITESYEQYF,TGTGCCAGTAGTATTACAGAATCCTACGAGCAGTACTTC
.,once,TRBV14,TRBJ2-3,CASSHTDTQYF,TGTGCCAGCAGTCACACAGATACGCAGTATTTT
TRBD2,.,TRBV7-2,TRBJ2-7,CASSRGTSVEQYF,TGTGCCAGCAGCCGTGGGACTAGCGTCGAGCAGTACTTC
TRBD1,few,TRBV5-8,TRBJ1-2,CASSLGGTVASYGYTF,TGTGCCAGCAGCTTGGGGGGGACAGTCGCAAGCTATGGCTACACCTTC
.,.,TRBV5-4,TRBJ2-3,CASSQLDTQYF,TGTGCCAGCAGCCAATTAGATACGCAGTATTTT
.,.,TRBV2,TRBJ2-1,CASSAGYLFF,TGTGCCAGCAGCGCAGGGTACCTGTTCTTC
TRBD2,few,TRBV18,TRBJ2-1,CASSPLAGVNEQFF,TGTGCCAGCTCACCGTTAGCGGGAGTTAATGAGCAGTTCTTC
TRBD1,few,TRBV27,TRBJ1-2,CASSSPGQGFYGYTF,TGTGCCAGCAGTTCCCCGGGACAGGGGTTTTATGGCTACACCTTC
.,few,TRBV4-1,TRBJ1-4,CASSHATDPSNNEKLFF,TGCGCCAGCAGCCACGCCACGGACCCAAGTAATAATGAAAAACTGTTTTTT
TRBD2,few,TRBV10-3,TRBJ2-5,CAISVAGGQETQYF,TGTGCCATCAGTGTAGCGGGAGGGCAAGAGACCCAGTACTTC
.,.,TRBV19,TRBJ2-2,CASIKWQGLTGELFF,TGTGCCAGTATAAAATGGCAGGGGTTGACCGGGGAGCTGTTTTTT
.,.,TRBV6-1,TRBJ1-1,CASSSRTVEAFF,TGTGCCAGCAGTTCCAGGACGGTTGAAGCTTTCTTT
.,.,TRBV5-1,TRBJ2-2,CASSSRVVANTGELFF,TGCGCCAGCAGCTCCAGGGTCGTAGCGAACACCGGGGAGCTGTTTTTT
TRBD2,.,TRBV5-1,TRBJ2-3,CASSLGLAGGLGSDTQYF,TGCGCCAGCAGCCTCGGACTAGCGGGAGGATTGGGGTCAGATACGCAGTATTTT
TRBD2,.,TRBV7-7,TRBJ2-1,CASSFSTSGKSSYNEQFF,TGTGCTAGCAGCTTCTCGACTAGCGGGAAGAGCTCCTACAATGAGCAGTTCTTC
.,.,TRBV27,TRBJ2-1,CASSSQGLYNEQFF,TGTGCCAGCAGTTCACAAGGACTTTACAATGAGCAGTTCTTC
TRBD1,medium-sized,TRBV18,TRBJ2-7,CASSPGQGIHEQYF,TGTGCCAGCTCACCGGGACAGGGGATCCACGAGCAGTACTTC
TRBD2,.,TRBV19,TRBJ2-3,CASRTSGPTDTQYF,TGTGCCAGTAGAACTAGCGGACCCACAGATACGCAGTATTTT
TRBD1,.,TRBV30,TRBJ1-1,CAWTRDRGMGPNTEAFF,TGTGCCTGGACCCGGGACAGGGGGATGGGGCCGAACACTGAAGCTTTCTTT
.,few,TRBV10-3,TRBJ2-3,CAISESAQTDTQYF,TGTGCCATCAGTGAGTCGGCTCAAACAGATACGCAGTATTTT